This note documents a single T cell receptor (beta chain) sequence. This entry belongs to a study of blood T cell repertoires in COVID-19. Overall study context: Researchers got acute and convalescent COVID-19 samples from the United States, Italy and Spain.

Clones were read by immunoSEQ multiplex PCR, and TCRdb kept only the in-frame ones, dropping some. The sample records 390,000 or so clones, around 91% being singletons. The receptor was derived from a man younger than 30 with active or convalescent COVID-19. Sequenced sample: peripheral blood.

This CDR3 reads CASSLHMNTEAFF. In DNA form, the CDR3 reads TGTGCCAGCAGCTTGCACATGAACACTGAAGCTTTCTTT. V and J are TRBV7-2 and TRBJ1-1; D remains ambiguous. CDR1 is SGHTA, CDR2 FQGNSA, per germline. The CDR3 runs to 13 residues. V gave up 3 bases and J gave up 0 bases, with 5 bases separating them.